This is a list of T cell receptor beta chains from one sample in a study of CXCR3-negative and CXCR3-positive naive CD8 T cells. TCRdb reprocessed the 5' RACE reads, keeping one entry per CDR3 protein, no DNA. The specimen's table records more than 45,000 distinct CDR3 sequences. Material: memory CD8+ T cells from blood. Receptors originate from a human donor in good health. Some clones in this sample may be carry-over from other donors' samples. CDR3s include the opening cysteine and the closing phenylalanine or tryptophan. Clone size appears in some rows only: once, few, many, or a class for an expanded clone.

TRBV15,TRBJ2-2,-,CATESGANTGELFF
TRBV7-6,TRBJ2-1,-,CASSSEFGTTNEQFF
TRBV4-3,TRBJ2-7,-,CASSQDSGGIYEQYF
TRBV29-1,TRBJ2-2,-,CSVESDENTGELFF
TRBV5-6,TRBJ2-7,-,CASSRGTSGGTYEQYF
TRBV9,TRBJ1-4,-,CASSVEDRGPGEKLFF
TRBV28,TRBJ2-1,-,CASSQLAGGYNEQFF
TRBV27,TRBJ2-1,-,CASSLFNEQFF
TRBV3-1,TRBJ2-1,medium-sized,CASSQDNSGGIPHNEQFF
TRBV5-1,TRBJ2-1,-,CASSLVEGAILNEQFF
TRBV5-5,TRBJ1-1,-,CASSFGGGGDTEAFF
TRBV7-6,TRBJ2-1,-,CASSSHPGLALIF
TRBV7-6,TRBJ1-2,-,CASSPEWGRGFGKGYGYTF
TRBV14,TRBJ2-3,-,CASSPFLDTQYF
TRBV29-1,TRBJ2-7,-,CSVQGGQTYEQYF
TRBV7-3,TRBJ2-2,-,CASSPTYTRGANAGELFF
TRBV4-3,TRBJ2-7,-,CASSPSSTGTFYEQYF
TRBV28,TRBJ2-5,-,CASSPRGAEETQYF
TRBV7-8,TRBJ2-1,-,CASSLVSGGAPPHEQFF
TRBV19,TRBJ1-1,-,CASSAGPVNTEAFF
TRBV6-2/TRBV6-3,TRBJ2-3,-,CASSWIVDTQYF
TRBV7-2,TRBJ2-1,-,CASSLDPRGGYNEQFF
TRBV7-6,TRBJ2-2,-,CASSLARINYLNTGELFF
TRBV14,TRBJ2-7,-,CASWGQQSAYEQYF
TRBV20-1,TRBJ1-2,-,CSARTFEGQGLGYTF
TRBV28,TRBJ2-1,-,CASSLGLASGGLYEQFF
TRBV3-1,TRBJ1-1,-,CASSPGATEAFF
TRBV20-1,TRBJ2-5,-,CSARAGTARETQYF
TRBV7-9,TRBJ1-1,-,CASSLVGGRPNTEAFF
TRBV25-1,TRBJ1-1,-,CASSEYEGTEAFF
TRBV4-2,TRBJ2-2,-,CASSQVTSGGASNTGELFF
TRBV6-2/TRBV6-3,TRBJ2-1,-,CASSWRSSYNEQFF
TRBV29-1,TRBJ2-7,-,CSVEEVVGGYEQYF
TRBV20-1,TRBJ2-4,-,CSAREKGDPNIQYF
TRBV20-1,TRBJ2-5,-,CSASTGTPGRETQYF
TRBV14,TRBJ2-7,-,CASKGIGAYEQYF
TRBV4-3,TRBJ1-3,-,CASSQDSVASGNTIYF
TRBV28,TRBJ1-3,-,CASSTGRISGNTIYF
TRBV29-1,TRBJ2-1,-,CSVEIRGTGGTSGSSDEQFF
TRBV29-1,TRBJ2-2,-,CSVPSASNTGELFF